The 29 T cell receptor beta chains in this list originate from one sample, sequenced in a study of cytomegalovirus exposure and HLA in healthy donors (dated by TCRdb to about 2017). The library relied on the immunoSEQ multiplex PCR assay. The multiplex PCR relied on a mix of 60 forward primers for TCR Vbeta segments and 13 reverse primers for TCR Jbeta segments. Imported from immuneACCESS, the table was reduced by TCRdb to in-frame sequences with V and J called. These copies leave out some clones; in studies compared against another copy, an unresolved V gene accounts for under half, and the cause of the remainder is not known. The sample profile shows about 140,000 clones; 88% of them were found once. Around 0.54% of the sample comes from the top ten. Source material: PBMCs. These TCRs come from a woman aged 40 to 55 in good health and CMV-seronegative.

The chain has TRBV6-5 and TRBJ2-3; 7 positions match TRBD2. This CDR3 has 14 amino acids. The germline V gene has CDR1 MNHEY and CDR2 SVGAGI. Trimming removed 2 bases from V and 6 bases from J; junction bases left unmatched: 5. The chain's CDR3 is CASSYGAGADTQYF. Written as DNA, the CDR3 is TGTGCCAGCAGTTACGGGGCGGGAGCCGATACGCAGTATTTT.

V usage is TRBV6-5 and J usage is TRBJ1-5; D gene ambiguous. The CDR3 runs 14 residues. Trimming removed 1 base at V and 3 bases at J, with 7 bases between. CDR1 and CDR2 (germline): MNHEY, SVGAGI. CDR3: CASSYFPINQPQHF. DNA of the CDR3: TGTGCCAGCAGTTACTTCCCAATCAATCAGCCCCAGCATTTT.

The chain uses TRBV9 and TRBJ2-5; 12 nucleotides align to TRBD1. Germline V gene sequence: CDR1 SGDLS, CDR2 YYNGEE. The CDR3 sequence is 15 residues long. With 3 bases clipped from V and 4 bases from J, the junction kept 4 bases outside the gene matches. For the CDR3, the DNA is TGTGCCAGCAGCGAGGGACAGGGGGCGAGAGAGACCCAGTACTTC. This encodes CASSEGQGARETQYF.

The CDR3 sequence: CASSDREGQNNEQFF. CDR3 sequence (DNA): TGTGCCAGCAGCGATCGGGAGGGGCAAAACAATGAGCAGTTCTTC. The chain couples TRBV9 to TRBJ2-1, with 8 bases identical to TRBD2. Germline CDR1 reads SGDLS; CDR2 reads YYNGEE. Trimming took 3 bases from V and 5 from J; bases not matched to a gene: 7. There are 15 residues in the CDR3.

This chain uses TRBV5-1 with TRBJ2-3; 13 positions match TRBD2. The trim removed 2 bases at V and 4 bases at J, leaving 4 bases unmatched. The germline CDR1 and CDR2 sequences are SGHRS and YFSETQ. The CDR3 consists of 16 residues. The CDR3 DNA sequence: TGCGCCAGCAGCTTCGGGACTAGCGGGATATCAGATACGCAGTATTTT. Its translation is CASSFGTSGISDTQYF.

This chain uses TRBV2 with TRBJ2-7, with 7 bases fitting TRBD1. Germline V gene lookup returns CDR1 SNHLY and CDR2 FYNNEI. V was clipped by 9 bases and J by 7 bases; unmatched bases: 15. The CDR3 is 14 amino acids. This CDR3 is CASHRDKGAGEQYF. As DNA, the CDR3 is TGTGCCAGTCACCGGGACAAGGGGGCCGGAGAGCAGTACTTC.

V usage is TRBV4-1 and J usage is TRBJ1-2, with D possibly being TRBD1 (5 bases). The CDR3 loop spans 17 amino acids. The germline V gene encodes CDR1 MGHRA and CDR2 YSYEKL. The V gene lost 0 bases and the J gene lost 4 bases, with 18 bases spanning the gap. The chain's CDR3 is CASSQEFPGGGVYGYTF. For the CDR3, the DNA is TGCGCCAGCAGCCAAGAGTTCCCCGGGGGGGGAGTCTATGGCTACACCTTC.

The chain couples TRBV2 to TRBJ2-7; D is possibly TRBD2 (5 bases). Germline V lookup: CDR1 SNHLY, CDR2 FYNNEI. V lost 6 bases, J lost 2 bases, and 14 bases lay in between. CDR3 length: 14 amino acids. The CDR3 reads CASRQDSYAYEQYF. For the CDR3, the DNA is TGTGCCAGCAGGCAGGACTCGTACGCCTACGAGCAGTACTTC.

This clone occurred once. The chain carries TRBV5-1 and TRBJ2-7; possibly TRBD1 for D (6 bases). Germline assignment: CDR1 SGHRS and CDR2 YFSETQ. The CDR3 totals 14 residues. Trimming shortened V by 3 bases and J by 6 bases, and 16 bases separated the two germline ends. CDR3 bases: TGCGCCAGCAGCTCCCGGGACACCTCGCCCGAGCAGTACTTC. It is translated as CASSSRDTSPEQYF.

This chain uses TRBV5-1 with TRBJ2-7; D gene ambiguous. CDR1 and CDR2 (germline): SGHRS, YFSETQ. Trimming stripped 1 base from V and 3 bases from J, with 8 bases between. CDR3 size: 13 residues. The CDR3 here is CASSLMSDYEQYF. DNA for the CDR3: TGCGCCAGCAGCTTGATGTCAGACTACGAGCAGTACTTC.

V gene TRBV10-3 combines with J gene TRBJ2-7; D might be TRBD1 (6 bases). Germline V gene data show CDR1 as ENHRY and CDR2 as SYGVKD. V gave up 4 bases and J gave up 3 bases, with 7 bases separating them. CDR3 length equals 12 residues. CDR3 amino acids: CAISGQDYEQYF. CDR3 DNA sequence: TGTGCCATCAGTGGACAGGACTACGAGCAGTACTTC.

DNA of the CDR3: TGTGCCAGCAGTCATATCGATTATCTCCCGGTGGGCACAGATACGCAGTATTTT. This sequence encodes CASSHIDYLPVGTDTQYF. The chain carries TRBV28 and TRBJ2-3; D ambiguous. V was cut by 5 bases and J by 1 base, with 22 bases left in between. The CDR3 loop spans 18 amino acids. Germline CDR1 and CDR2: MDHEN and SYDVKM.

The chain carries TRBV13 and TRBJ2-1, with 8 bases lining up with TRBD2. The junction had 10 bases not matched to a gene; V was cut back by 5 bases and J by 4 bases. CDR3 length equals 16 residues. CDR1 and CDR2 (germline): PRHDT, FYEKMQ (reference sequence). The CDR3 DNA follows: TGTGCCAGCAGCCTAAGGGCCGGGACTAGGTACAATGAGCAGTTCTTC. Translation: CASSLRAGTRYNEQFF.

The chain is built from TRBV5-1 and TRBJ1-1, with a possible D match to TRBD1 (6 bases). V was clipped by 4 bases and J by 2 bases, with 12 bases between them. The germline V gene encodes CDR1 SGHRS and CDR2 YFSETQ. This CDR3 region has 14 residues. The DNA of the CDR3 is TGCGCCAGCAGCCCCGGGACACCAAACACTGAAGCTTTCTTT. Protein product: CASSPGTPNTEAFF.

V gene TRBV18 combines with J gene TRBJ2-3; 7 bases align to TRBD1. The junction had 8 bases not matched to a gene; V was cut back by 1 base and J by 7 bases. The germline CDR1 and CDR2 sequences are KGHSH and LQKENI. CDR3 size: 15 residues. CDR3 nucleotide sequence: TGTGCCAGCTCACCACGACAGGGAGAGGGTTATACGCAGTATTTT. Encoded protein: CASSPRQGEGYTQYF.

The J gene is TRBJ2-1, the V gene TRBV28, with 15 bases aligning to TRBD2. The CDR3 has 17 residues. Losses at the gene ends were 3 bases for V and 7 bases for J; bases not matched to a gene: 7. Looked up from germline, CDR1 is MDHEN and CDR2 is SYDVKM. CDR3 region: CASSFAGLAGGRNEQFF. The CDR3 DNA is TGTGCCAGCAGTTTCGCTGGACTAGCGGGAGGGCGGAATGAGCAGTTCTTC.

This chain joins TRBV28 and TRBJ2-1; a weak D match, TRBD2 (5 bases). Germline V gene sequence: CDR1 MDHEN, CDR2 SYDVKM. V lost 7 bases and J 9 bases, leaving 16 bases between the germline ends. The CDR3 is made up of 13 amino acids. This chain's CDR3 is CASTSPGGGEQFF. CDR3 nucleotides: TGTGCCAGCACCTCTCCCGGAGGTGGTGAGCAGTTCTTC.

This clone occurred a few times. The chain combines TRBV5-1 with TRBJ1-3; D is perhaps TRBD1 (5 bases). The ends were cut back, 5 bases at V and 2 bases at J, with 11 bases in the middle. The CDR3 extends over 14 amino acids. Germline V CDR1 and CDR2: SGHRS, YFSETQ. CDR3 nucleotides: TGCGCCAGCAGTCAGGGCACCGCTGGAAACACCATATATTTT. It translates to CASSQGTAGNTIYF.

DNA of the CDR3: TGCAGCGTTGAGGGGCCGGGCGGCTACGAGCAGTACTTC. This encodes CSVEGPGGYEQYF. J is TRBJ2-7 and V is TRBV29-1, with a weak D call TRBD1 (5 bases). The CDR3 is 13 residues long. Germline CDR1 reads SQVTM; CDR2 reads ANQGSEA. Trimming left V 3 bases short and J 3 bases short, with 12 bases between.

The chain is built from TRBV11-3 and TRBJ2-3, with 9 nucleotides matching TRBD1. The CDR3 has 14 residues. From germline, CDR1 is SGHNT and CDR2 YENEEA. V shed 4 bases, J shed 4 bases, and the junction held 3 bases outside the gene matches. The CDR3 DNA is TGTGCCAGCAGCTCGGGACAGGGCTCAGATACGCAGTATTTT. Translating it yields CASSSGQGSDTQYF.

The CDR3 sequence is CASSPTRHEQFF. The CDR3 DNA reads TGCGCCAGCAGTCCCACTAGGCATGAGCAGTTCTTC. The chain has TRBV10-2 and TRBJ2-1, with TRBD2 as a possible D gene (5 bases). The CDR3 runs to 12 residues. Trimming shortened V by 5 bases and J by 8 bases, and 10 bases separated the two germline ends. Germline V lookup: CDR1 WSHSY, CDR2 SAAADI.

The genes are TRBV6-1 and TRBJ2-5, with 8 bases that match TRBD2. Unmatched junction bases numbered 11, after V lost 4 bases and J lost 4 bases. CDR3 length: 16 residues. The germline CDR1 and CDR2 sequences are MNHNS and SASEGT. CDR3 in DNA: TGTGCCAGCAGTGCCCTCTCCGGGACTAGTGTAGAGACCCAGTACTTC. Translating gives CASSALSGTSVETQYF.

The V and J genes are TRBV9 and TRBJ2-7; 12 nucleotides align to TRBD1. The germline CDR1 and CDR2 sequences are SGDLS and YYNGEE. CDR3 length equals 15 residues. Trimming took 0 bases from V and 6 from J; bases not matched to a gene: 4. The CDR3 DNA reads as TGTGCCAGCAGCGTAGGGGGGACAGGGGGCGGCGAGCAGTACTTC. Its translation: CASSVGGTGGGEQYF.

V usage is TRBV19 and J usage is TRBJ1-5; TRBD1 might be the D (5 bases). V lost 6 bases and J 7 bases, leaving 16 bases between the germline ends. CDR1 and CDR2 (germline): LNHDA, SQIVND (reference sequence). This CDR3 is built from 14 residues. This chain's CDR3 is CASRGEGGYQPQHF. CDR3 nucleotide sequence: TGTGCCAGTAGGGGGGAGGGAGGATACCAGCCCCAGCATTTT.

V gene TRBV15 combines with J gene TRBJ1-4; D not certain. CDR1 LNHNV and CDR2 YYDKDF come from the germline V gene (reference sequence). V was clipped by 0 bases and J by 10 bases, with 6 bases between them. The CDR3 length is 12 residues. The CDR3 sequence is CATSRDRVKLFF. Written as DNA, the CDR3 is TGTGCCACCAGCAGAGATCGCGTAAAACTGTTTTTT.

The gene calls are TRBV7-9 and TRBJ2-3, with D hard to call. The CDR3 runs to 13 residues. Germline V CDR1 and CDR2: SEHNR, FQNEAQ (reference sequence). V was shortened by 2 bases and J by 6 bases, with 9 bases between the two germline ends. CDR3 residues: CASSLTSPDTQYF. In DNA form, the CDR3 reads TGTGCCAGCAGCTTAACTTCTCCGGATACGCAGTATTTT.

Turning to this clone: The junction differs from germline at one of its ends, possibly a read error. The J gene is TRBJ2-1, the V gene TRBV7-7; TRBD1 agrees at 7 bases. This CDR3 is 15 amino acids long. Germline CDR1 SSHAT, CDR2 FNYEAQ (reference sequence). Here the CDR3 reads CASSLGRGRCNEQFF. The CDR3 DNA sequence: TGTGCTAGCAGCTTAGGTAGGGGGCGTTGTAATGAGCAGTTCTTC.

The V and J genes are TRBV9 and TRBJ2-5; a weak D match, TRBD2 (6 bases). Trimming removed 4 bases at V and 5 bases at J, with 21 bases between. Germline V gene data show CDR1 as SGDLS and CDR2 as YYNGEE. CDR3 length: 16 residues. CDR3 sequence (DNA): TGTGCCAGCAGCCGAGCGCCGGGACTTAGTCTGGAGACCCAGTACTTC. It specifies CASSRAPGLSLETQYF.

This clone appeared a single time. The DNA for the CDR3 is TGTGCCAGCAGTGAAGTTCTATGGAGGGCGGACAATGAGCAGTTCTTC. As protein: CASSEVLWRADNEQFF. The chain uses TRBV6-1 and TRBJ2-1; TRBD2 might be the D (6 bases). The CDR3 covers 16 residues. The germline V gene encodes CDR1 MNHNS and CDR2 SASEGT. The ends were cut back, 1 base at V and 5 bases at J, with 15 bases in the middle.